The 19 T cell receptor beta chains below come from one sample, sequenced in a study of blood T cell repertoires in COVID-19. Only in-frame clones appear in the TCRdb table, and some are missing; sequencing was by immunoSEQ multiplex PCR. The table lists 94,000 or so clones, 88% of them singletons. What was sequenced was peripheral blood. Receptors were obtained from a woman aged 70 to 79 with acute or convalescent COVID-19.

This chain connects TRBV20-1 to TRBJ2-1, with D perhaps TRBD2 (6 bases). This CDR3 is built from 11 residues. CDR1 is DFQATT, CDR2 SNEGSKA, per germline (reference sequence). V lost 6 bases and J lost 5, with 8 bases in between. CDR3 region: CSARLDNEQFF. The CDR3 DNA sequence: TGCAGTGCCCGACTAGACAATGAGCAGTTCTTC.

This clone was recorded once. This chain joins TRBV11-1 and TRBJ2-3; TRBD1 aligns across 7 bases. The V segment lost 3 bases and the J segment 2 bases; nucleotides outside the gene matches: 5. Germline CDR1 reads SGHAT; CDR2 reads FQDESV (reference sequence). This CDR3 is built from 15 residues. For the CDR3, the DNA is TGTGCCAGCAGCTTCGGGACAGCTTCCACAGATACGCAGTATTTT. It encodes CASSFGTASTDTQYF.

The rearrangement links TRBV5-4 to TRBJ1-3, with D possibly being TRBD1 (5 bases). Germline CDR1 and CDR2: SGHNT and YYREEE (reference sequence). Trimming removed 0 bases from V and 0 bases from J, with 10 bases in between. The CDR3 consists of 16 residues. CDR3 DNA: TGTGCCAGCAGCTTGGTCGACAGCTTCTCTGGAAACACCATATATTTT. Translating it yields CASSLVDSFSGNTIYF.

V gene TRBV5-1 combines with J gene TRBJ2-3; D ambiguous. Germline CDR1 is SGHRS and CDR2 is YFSETQ. V lost 0 bases to trimming and J lost 2 bases, with 10 bases between them. The CDR3 runs 15 residues. CDR3 bases: TGCGCCAGCAGCTTGGCCATAAAGCCCACAGATACGCAGTATTTT. Encoded protein: CASSLAIKPTDTQYF.

The chain carries TRBV6-1 and TRBJ2-7; 7 bases match TRBD1. This CDR3 region has 16 residues. Trimming removed 1 base from V and 3 bases from J; junction bases left unmatched: 9. Germline lookup yields CDR1 MNHNS and CDR2 SASEGT. The CDR3 loop is CASSEVEGAHYYEQYF. For the CDR3, the DNA is TGTGCCAGCAGTGAAGTTGAGGGGGCGCATTACTACGAGCAGTACTTC.

J is TRBJ1-2 and V is TRBV19; no firm D call. This CDR3 is built from 14 residues. Between the trimmed V and J ends, which lost 6 bases and 0 bases, there was a span of 11 bases. CDR1 LNHDA and CDR2 SQIVND come from the germline V gene (reference sequence). In DNA, the CDR3 is TGTGCCAGTAGGCGACAAGATACTAACTATGGCTACACCTTC. Protein sequence: CASRRQDTNYGYTF. Supplemented by reference TRBV19 and TRBJ1-2, the full variable domain reads DGGITQSPKYLFRKEGQNVTLSCEQNLNHDAMYWYRQDPGQGLRLIYYSQIVNDFQKGDIAEGYSVSREKKESFPLTVTSAQKNPTAFYLCASRRQDTNYGYTFGSGTRLTVV.

The J gene is TRBJ2-2, the V gene TRBV10-2; D remains unclear. CDR3 length: 12 residues. The germline CDR1 and CDR2 sequences are WSHSY and SAAADI. With 10 bases removed from V and 6 bases from J, the gap between germline ends came to 12 bases. The CDR3 protein is CATSRAPGELFF. Written as DNA, the CDR3 is TGCGCCACTTCTAGAGCGCCCGGGGAGCTGTTTTTT.

The V gene is TRBV12-3 or TRBV12-4, the J gene TRBJ2-2, with a possible D match to TRBD2 (5 bases). The ends were cut back, 6 bases at V and 1 base at J, with 6 bases in the middle. This CDR3 is built from 13 residues. Written as DNA, the CDR3 is TGTGCCAGCAGCCGGGGGAACACCGGGGAGCTGTTTTTT. Translated, it gives CASSRGNTGELFF.

The chain joins TRBV5-4 to TRBJ2-5; the match to TRBD1 covers 9 bases. V lost 2 bases to trimming and J lost 5 bases; unmatched junction nucleotides: 7. Germline V gives CDR1 SGHNT, CDR2 YYREEE (reference sequence). The CDR3 runs to 15 residues. The CDR3 DNA is TGTGCCAGCAGCTTATCCGGGACAGGGCTCGAGACCCAGTACTTC. It yields the protein CASSLSGTGLETQYF. Full variable domain (rest looked up from reference TRBV5-4 and TRBJ2-5): ETGVTQSPTHLIKTRGQQVTLRCSSQSGHNTVSWYQQALGQGPQFIFQYYREEENGRGNFPPRFSGLQFPNYSSELNVNALELDDSALYLCASSLSGTGLETQYFGPGTRLLVL.

This clone was detected once. V usage is TRBV3-1 (or the pseudogene TRBV3-2) and J usage is TRBJ2-7, with D tentatively TRBD1 (6 bases). CDR1 and CDR2 from the germline V gene are LGHDT and YNNKEL (reference sequence). Trimming took off 6 bases at V and 5 bases at J, with 14 bases between the two ends. The CDR3 is 13 amino acids. The CDR3 nucleotides read TGTGCCAGCAGAAAACAGGGTGGCCACGAGCAGTACTTC. It specifies CASRKQGGHEQYF.

This chain uses TRBV28 with TRBJ1-5; D may be TRBD1 (5 bases). This CDR3 has 17 residues. CDR1 is MDHEN, CDR2 SYDVKM, per germline. The V end lost 3 bases, the J end lost 2 bases, and 17 bases lay between the germline ends. In DNA, the CDR3 is TGTGCCAGCAGTTTTATGGGGCCAGCGACAGGCAATCAGCCCCAGCATTTT. It yields the protein CASSFMGPATGNQPQHF.

This chain uses TRBV7-6 with TRBJ2-5; 8 bases agree with TRBD1. V was pared by 3 bases and J by 3 bases, with 3 bases of the junction left unmatched. The CDR3 contains 14 residues. In germline, CDR1 is SGHVS, CDR2 FNYEAQ. CDR3 region: CASSFAGGKETQYF. The CDR3, as DNA: TGTGCCAGCAGCTTTGCAGGGGGCAAAGAGACCCAGTACTTC.

This sequence joins TRBV7-9 and TRBJ2-3; 10 bases line up with TRBD1. The V gene end was trimmed by 1 base and the J gene end by 2 bases; junction bases not matched to a gene: 3. In germline, CDR1 is SEHNR, CDR2 FQNEAQ (reference sequence). The CDR3 has 16 amino acids. CDR3 loop: CASSLGDRGYTDTQYF. CDR3 bases: TGTGCCAGCAGCTTAGGGGACAGGGGTTACACAGATACGCAGTATTTT.

This clone was seen once. The chain is built from TRBV11-2 and TRBJ1-1, with a tentative D call TRBD1 (5 bases). V lost 0 bases and J 1 base, leaving 12 bases between the germline ends. Germline V gene lookup returns CDR1 SGHAT and CDR2 FQNNGV. This CDR3 has 16 residues. CDR3 sequence (DNA): TGTGCCAGCAGCTTAGATCTCCGACAGCAGAACACTGAAGCTTTCTTT. Residues: CASSLDLRQQNTEAFF.

The V call is TRBV3-1 (or the pseudogene TRBV3-2), the J call TRBJ2-7, with D tentatively TRBD2 (6 bases). V was shortened by 4 bases and J by 4 bases, with 20 bases between the two germline ends. CDR3 length: 16 amino acids. The V gene's germline CDR1 is LGHDT and CDR2 YNNKEL (reference sequence). CDR3 amino acids: CASSPNRAGGQYEQYF. In DNA form, the CDR3 reads TGTGCCAGCAGCCCAAACCGCGCAGGAGGGCAGTACGAGCAGTACTTC.

The chain combines TRBV11-3 with TRBJ2-1, with TRBD2 matching 9 bases. The CDR3 covers 16 residues. The germline CDR1 and CDR2 sequences are SGHNT and YENEEA. With 3 bases clipped from V and 6 bases from J, the junction kept 9 bases outside the gene matches. The CDR3 protein is CASSFSVAGESNEQFF. In DNA form, the CDR3 reads TGTGCCAGCAGCTTTAGTGTAGCGGGGGAGTCCAATGAGCAGTTCTTC.

The chain couples TRBV10-3 to TRBJ2-2, with D maybe TRBD2 (7 bases). This CDR3 has 17 residues. Germline V lookup: CDR1 ENHRY, CDR2 SYGVKD. Trimming shortened V by 2 bases and J by 3 bases, and 16 bases separated the two germline ends. Here the CDR3 DNA reads TGTGCCATCAGTGAGCCTACCGGGGGGCCTCACACCGGGGAGCTGTTTTTT. Translating it yields CAISEPTGGPHTGELFF.

The chain has TRBV3-1 (or the pseudogene TRBV3-2) and TRBJ2-3, with TRBD2 identical over 13 bases. The germline V gene has CDR1 LGHDT and CDR2 YNNKEL (reference sequence). The CDR3 spans 19 residues. V shed 0 bases and J 2 bases; nucleotides not matched to a gene: 8. The CDR3 region is CASSQDVRLAGGTTDTQYF. As DNA, the CDR3 is TGTGCCAGCAGCCAAGATGTGAGACTAGCGGGGGGAACCACAGATACGCAGTATTTT.

This sequence joins TRBV7-8 and TRBJ1-5; D is possibly TRBD1 (5 bases). V gave up 2 bases and J gave up 4 bases, with 18 bases separating them. Germline values: CDR1 SGHVS, CDR2 FQNEAQ. This CDR3 is built from 17 residues. The CDR3 here is CASSLFVSWGLNQPQHF. As DNA, the CDR3 is TGTGCCAGCAGCTTATTCGTCAGCTGGGGCCTAAATCAGCCCCAGCATTTT.